This entry is about one T cell receptor (beta chain). Its antigen is not known. The data derive from a study of shared clonotypes between healthy human individuals. Study results and limitations: The researchers took only blood, and tissue repertoires probably look different.

Sequenced by immunoSEQ multiplex PCR; TCRdb stores in-frame clones only, minus some. Among roughly 2.2 million clones listed, less than 95% were seen once. Division of CD4+ cells produced a CD45RA+ naive subset and a CD45RA-negative memory subset. Material: naive CD4+ T cells from PBMCs. Regarding subset: CD45RA+ positively selected. This receptor was obtained from a man aged 18 to 29 in good health. Some clones in this sample may be carry-over from other donors' samples.

In DNA, the CDR3 is TGTGCCAGCAGCAAAACTAGCGTCGTTAGCTCCTACGAGCAGTACTTC. The encoded protein is CASSKTSVVSSYEQYF. J is TRBJ2-7 and V is TRBV7-2; 7 bases line up with TRBD2. Germline CDR1 SGHTA, CDR2 FQGNSA. J gave up 0 bases and V 5 bases, and 10 bases lay outside the gene matches. There are 16 residues in the CDR3.